The next 4 T cell receptor beta chains were all read from a single sample in a study of PD-1 blockade in classical Hodgkin lymphoma. Clones were sequenced by immunoSEQ multiplex PCR, and TCRdb holds only the in-frame ones, with some missing. The repertoire holds roughly 77,000 clones, with more than 85% as singletons. The time point: newly diagnosed, previously untreated cHL patient sample. The sequenced material came from peripheral blood mononuclear cells (PBMCs). Every receptor here comes from a human donor with classical Hodgkin lymphoma.

The chain has TRBV6-5 and TRBJ1-4; 7 bases map to TRBD1. Germline V lookup: CDR1 MNHEY, CDR2 SVGAGI. Trimming cost V 6 bases and J 4 bases; bases outside gene matches: 5. The CDR3 runs to 14 residues. The CDR3 sequence is CASRRTGNNEKLFF. The CDR3 DNA reads TGTGCCAGCAGGCGGACAGGCAATAATGAAAAACTGTTTTTT.

This clone was counted once. The J gene is TRBJ2-7, the V gene TRBV7-6; 9 positions match TRBD2. Germline-derived CDR1 and CDR2 are SGHVS and FNYEAQ. With V trimmed by 6 bases and J by 1 base, 4 bases remained unmatched. The CDR3 sequence is 14 residues long. The CDR3 region is CASREREVSYEQYF. Here the CDR3 DNA reads TGTGCCAGCAGAGAGCGGGAGGTTTCCTACGAGCAGTACTTC. Full variable domain (missing parts from reference TRBV7-6 and TRBJ2-7): GAGVSQSPRYKVTKRGQDVALRCDPISGHVSLYWYRQALGQGPEFLTYFNYEAQQDKSGLPNDRFSAERPEGSISTLTIQRTEQRDSAMYRCASREREVSYEQYFGPGTRLTVT.

The chain links TRBV18 to TRBJ2-4; TRBD1 agrees at 7 bases. Germline values: CDR1 KGHSH, CDR2 LQKENI. The length of the CDR3 is 13 residues. J lost 9 bases, V lost 6 bases, and 8 bases had no gene match. The CDR3 DNA sequence: TGTGCCAGCTCCCTACCCGGGACAGTCATTCAGTACTTC. This sequence encodes CASSLPGTVIQYF.

The rearrangement joins TRBV4-1 to TRBJ2-5; 11 nucleotides match TRBD2. The CDR3 has 18 residues. Germline values: CDR1 MGHRA, CDR2 YSYEKL. V shed 1 base and J 5 bases; nucleotides not matched to a gene: 12. In nucleotides, the CDR3 is TGCGCCAGCAGCCAAGGGCTACTAGCGGGAGCTGCTCAGGAGACCCAGTACTTC. Amino acids: CASSQGLLAGAAQETQYF.